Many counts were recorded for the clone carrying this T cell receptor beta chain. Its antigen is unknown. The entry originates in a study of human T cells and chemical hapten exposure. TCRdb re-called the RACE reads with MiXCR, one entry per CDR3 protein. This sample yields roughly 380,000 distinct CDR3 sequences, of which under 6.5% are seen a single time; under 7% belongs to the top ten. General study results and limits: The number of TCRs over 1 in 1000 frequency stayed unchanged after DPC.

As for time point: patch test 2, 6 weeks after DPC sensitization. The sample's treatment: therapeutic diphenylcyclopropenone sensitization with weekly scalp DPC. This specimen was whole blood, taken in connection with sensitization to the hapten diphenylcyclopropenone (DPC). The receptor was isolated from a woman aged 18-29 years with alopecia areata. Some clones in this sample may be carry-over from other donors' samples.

CDR3 amino acids: CSVGSESYGYTF. The CDR3 nucleotides read TGCAGCGTTGGCTCAGAGAGCTATGGCTACACCTTC. The chain recombines TRBV29-1 with TRBJ1-2; unclear D gene. CDR3 length: 12 amino acids. Trimming took off 4 bases at V and 4 bases at J, with 10 bases between the two ends. Germline-derived CDR1 and CDR2 are SQVTM and ANQGSEA.